Listed below are T cell receptor beta chains from one sample, sequenced in a study of response to subunit inactivated influenza vaccine. TCRdb redid the calling of the RT-PCR reads with MiXCR, one entry per CDR3 protein. The sample holds 550,000 to 800,000 distinct CDR3 sequences, approximately 14% seen once. The sample in question was PBMCs from blood, obtained 11 to 12 days after vaccination. The receptor set was obtained from a man aged 45-65 years who received an inactivated influenza vaccine. Both conserved end residues are part of each CDR3. Rows give clone size only sometimes, using once, few, many, or a class for an expanded clone.

j_gene: TRBJ2-1
abundance: many
v_gene: TRBV5-1
CDR3aa: CASSLVSGEQFF

j_gene: TRBJ1-1
abundance: few
v_gene: TRBV5-1
CDR3aa: CASSRVPEQGLGTEAFF

j_gene: TRBJ2-2
abundance: .
v_gene: TRBV10-3
CDR3aa: CAISEAASPVGGELFF

j_gene: TRBJ2-1
abundance: .
v_gene: TRBV5-4
CDR3aa: CASTNGGDPYNEQFF

j_gene: TRBJ2-6
abundance: .
v_gene: TRBV20-1
CDR3aa: CSADPPTGANVLTF

j_gene: TRBJ2-7
abundance: .
v_gene: TRBV6-2/TRBV6-3
CDR3aa: CASRRLGTGTPSYEQYF

j_gene: TRBJ2-5
abundance: .
v_gene: TRBV20-1
CDR3aa: CSAIDSLPETQYF

j_gene: TRBJ2-5
abundance: .
v_gene: TRBV4-3
CDR3aa: CASSQGVTQYF

j_gene: TRBJ1-5
abundance: many
v_gene: TRBV6-5
CDR3aa: CASSYSSGQPQHF

j_gene: TRBJ2-1
abundance: .
v_gene: TRBV20-1
CDR3aa: CSALAGVEQFF

j_gene: TRBJ1-1
abundance: few
v_gene: TRBV12-3/TRBV12-4
CDR3aa: CASSFRGITEAFF

j_gene: TRBJ2-1
abundance: .
v_gene: TRBV7-9
CDR3aa: CASSLGQGFVNEQFF

j_gene: TRBJ2-5
abundance: few
v_gene: TRBV24-1
CDR3aa: CATSLGTLETQYF

j_gene: TRBJ2-1
abundance: .
v_gene: TRBV29-1
CDR3aa: CSVQALGGKQFF

j_gene: TRBJ1-2
abundance: .
v_gene: TRBV6-1
CDR3aa: CASSPTETRRNTF

j_gene: TRBJ1-2
abundance: few
v_gene: TRBV4-3
CDR3aa: CASTPSSIRGSGYTF

j_gene: TRBJ1-1
abundance: .
v_gene: TRBV14
CDR3aa: CASSQDRAGEAFF

j_gene: TRBJ2-3
abundance: .
v_gene: TRBV2
CDR3aa: CASRHSGSTDTQYF

j_gene: TRBJ1-2
abundance: many
v_gene: TRBV20-1
CDR3aa: CSAVRERGRGYTF

j_gene: TRBJ2-7
abundance: few
v_gene: TRBV4-1
CDR3aa: CASSQRIGTGGREKLYEQYF

j_gene: TRBJ1-5
abundance: .
v_gene: TRBV5-1
CDR3aa: CASSLAPIELSGQPQHF